Described below is a single T cell receptor (beta chain) sequence and its context. The antigen is undetermined. This entry belongs to a study of cytomegalovirus exposure and HLA in healthy donors. On the study more broadly: Earlier work reported 110 million or so unique TCR beta sequences from about 179 million T cells. General study points: Analysis was carried out at a later point, and it linked a missense DCLRE1C variant to TCR beta V- and J-gene trimming. A few chains linked to CMV were shown in vitro to be specific for CMV antigens.

Vbeta (60) and Jbeta (13) primers were used in the PCR. The method was immunoSEQ multiplex PCR; TCRdb's version includes in-frame clones alone and lacks a portion of them. The sample lists 140,000 or so clones, around 67% occurring once. V gave up 8 bases and J gave up 3 bases, with 8 bases separating them. In germline, CDR1 is MNHNS, CDR2 SASEGT. CDR3 length equals 11 residues. The sequencing sample was made of PBMCs. The chain has TRBV6-1 and TRBJ2-7; D is ambiguous. The clonotype originates from a man younger than 35 in good health and CMV-seropositive. CDR3 DNA: TGTGCCAGCCTAACAGTCTACGAGCAGTACTTC. Its protein is CASLTVYEQYF.